Shown below are 21 T cell receptor beta chains from a single sample sequenced in a study of shared clonotypes between healthy human individuals (dated by TCRdb to 2018 to 2020). For the CD8 naive samples, CD45RO-negative cells were positively selected for CCR7, yielding a CD45RA+CCR7+ population from which TemRA cells were excluded. Library creation used the immunoSEQ multiplex PCR assay. What TCRdb holds here is the immuneACCESS table cut down to in-frame rearrangements. Part of the clones is not present; checked against another copy, under half of the missing clones reflect an unresolved V gene, and the others are unexplained. Across this sample there are some 2 million clones, with roughly 94% seen only once. 1% to 1.5% of the sample goes to the ten largest clones. Sequenced sample: naive CD8+ T cells sorted from blood. The cell subset or site tag for this specimen amounts to: CD45RA+CCR7+. The receptor source for this set is a man in his late teens or twenties in good health.

Concerning this clone: Being one base from a much bigger clone, this may be a read error. Other nucleotide sequences in the sample specify the same CDR3. This chain links TRBV9 with TRBJ1-1; possibly TRBD1 for D (5 bases). The CDR3 runs to 13 residues. Germline CDR1 reads SGDLS; CDR2 reads YYNGEE. Deletions cut 2 bases from V and 1 base from J, with 6 bases between. The CDR3 DNA is TGTGCCAGCAGCGTCGGGGCGAACACTGAAGCTTTCTTT. Its translation: CASSVGANTEAFF.

This rearrangement joins TRBV29-1 to TRBJ2-3; D gene uncertain. There are 13 residues in the CDR3. The V and J ends lost 8 bases and 2 bases respectively, with 14 bases between them. Germline V gene sequence: CDR1 SQVTM, CDR2 ANQGSEA. In nucleotides, the CDR3 is TGCAGCCTTCTCTTGTGGAACACAGATACGCAGTATTTT. Residues: CSLLLWNTDTQYF.

This rearrangement joins TRBV19 to TRBJ2-2; TRBD1 or TRBD2 may be the D gene (5 bases each). CDR1 is LNHDA and CDR2 is SQIVND in the germline V gene (reference sequence). This CDR3 is 13 amino acids long. V lost 5 bases and J lost 5, with 9 bases in between. CDR3 coding DNA: TGTGCCAGTAGTTTTGGGGGAACCGGGGAGCTGTTTTTT. It encodes CASSFGGTGELFF.

The V and J genes are TRBV27 and TRBJ1-6; D uncertain. The germline CDR1 and CDR2 sequences are MNHEY and SMNVEV (reference sequence). The CDR3 length is 13 residues. V was trimmed by 3 bases and J by 7 bases, leaving 7 bases between them. The CDR3 region has the DNA TGTGCCAGCAGTTTGATGGGGAATTCACCCCTCCACTTT. It translates to CASSLMGNSPLHF.

Worth noting for this clone: Other nucleotide sequences from this sample produce the same CDR3. This chain uses TRBV6-5 with TRBJ1-1; D possibly corresponds to TRBD1 (6 bases). The CDR3 totals 14 residues. The V gene lost 3 bases and the J gene lost 0 bases, with 8 bases spanning the gap. Germline assignment: CDR1 MNHEY and CDR2 SVGAGI. CDR3 residues: CASSYQGLNTEAFF. CDR3 sequence (DNA): TGTGCCAGCAGTTATCAGGGGTTGAACACTGAAGCTTTCTTT.

The chain employs TRBV4-1 and TRBJ1-1; D unresolved. Trimming pared 0 bases from V and 4 bases from J, leaving 9 bases between. This CDR3 region has 14 residues. Per germline, CDR1 MGHRA and CDR2 YSYEKL. For the CDR3, the DNA is TGCGCCAGCAGCCAAGAGACGCTTCTCACTGAAGCTTTCTTT. The encoded protein is CASSQETLLTEAFF.

The rearrangement uses TRBV5-1 and TRBJ2-3; TRBD1 might be the D (6 bases). This CDR3 spans 15 amino acids. Trimming cost V 4 bases and J 0 bases, with 12 bases left between them. Germline V gene lookup returns CDR1 SGHRS and CDR2 YFSETQ. For the CDR3, the DNA is TGCGCCAGCAGCCCGAGGGGGACGAGCACAGATACGCAGTATTTT. Translation: CASSPRGTSTDTQYF.

This clone was counted a single time. The V and J genes are TRBV7-9 and TRBJ2-1; D may be TRBD2 (6 bases). Between the trimmed V and J ends, which lost 1 base and 7 bases, there was a span of 17 bases. Germline loops: CDR1 SEHNR, CDR2 FQNEAQ (reference sequence). The CDR3 is made up of 16 amino acids. The CDR3 here is CASSLERGYPTNEQFF. CDR3 bases: TGTGCCAGCAGCTTAGAACGGGGGTACCCTACTAATGAGCAGTTCTTC.

This clone was counted a single time. The same CDR3 also results from other DNA sequences found in this sample. The rearrangement links TRBV9 to TRBJ2-7, with 7 bases aligning to TRBD2. V shed 4 bases, J shed 1 base, and the junction held 5 bases outside the gene matches. CDR1 is SGDLS and CDR2 is YYNGEE in the germline V gene. CDR3 length equals 14 residues. The CDR3 region has the DNA TGTGCCAGCAGCCTCGGGGGGTCTTCCTACGAGCAGTACTTC. This translates into CASSLGGSSYEQYF.

A single count supports this clone. This sequence joins TRBV5-1 and TRBJ2-1; 11 bases map to TRBD2. With V trimmed by 4 bases and J by 7 bases, 19 bases remained unmatched. This CDR3 has 19 amino acids. The germline gives CDR1 SGHRS, CDR2 YFSETQ. CDR3 in amino acids: CASSLAPILLAGERNEQFF. CDR3 DNA: TGCGCCAGCAGCCTCGCCCCCATACTACTAGCGGGGGAACGGAATGAGCAGTTCTTC.

This clone was recorded once. The sample carries other DNA sequences with the same CDR3. V and J are TRBV6-5 and TRBJ2-7; 8 nucleotides match TRBD1. The CDR3 length is 13 residues. The J segment lost 6 bases and the V segment lost 2 bases, leaving 3 bases of the junction unmatched. Germline CDR1 MNHEY, CDR2 SVGAGI. The CDR3 sequence is CASSYGQGIEQYF. CDR3 DNA: TGTGCCAGCAGTTACGGACAGGGAATCGAGCAGTACTTC.

CDR3 coding DNA: TGTGCCAGCAGTCCTAACAGCGGGTACAATGAGCAGTTCTTC. Amino acids: CASSPNSGYNEQFF. The chain combines TRBV27 with TRBJ2-1, with D perhaps matching TRBD2 (6 bases). CDR1 is MNHEY, CDR2 SMNVEV, per germline (reference sequence). The CDR3 is 14 residues long. V gave up 5 bases and J gave up 4 bases, with 12 bases separating them.

A single count supports this clone. The V and J genes are TRBV28 and TRBJ2-2; TRBD1 is a possible D gene (6 bases). Germline V lookup: CDR1 MDHEN, CDR2 SYDVKM. Trimming removed 6 bases from V and 6 bases from J, with 17 bases in between. The CDR3 has 15 amino acids. The chain's CDR3 is CASSQDYKGAGELFF. CDR3 in DNA: TGTGCCAGCAGCCAAGACTACAAGGGGGCCGGGGAGCTGTTTTTT.

The J gene is TRBJ2-2, the V gene TRBV9, with TRBD2 as a possible D gene (5 bases). The V and J ends lost 0 bases and 3 bases respectively, with 9 bases between them. This CDR3 has 15 amino acids. CDR1 SGDLS and CDR2 YYNGEE come from the germline V gene. CDR3 protein: CASSVGGLHTGELFF. In nucleotides, the CDR3 is TGTGCCAGCAGCGTAGGAGGGTTACACACCGGGGAGCTGTTTTTT.

The rearrangement uses TRBV27 and TRBJ1-1; D not resolved. Trimming removed 5 bases at V and 5 bases at J, with 18 bases between. CDR3 size: 15 residues. Germline values: CDR1 MNHEY, CDR2 SMNVEV (reference sequence). The CDR3 region has the DNA TGTGCCAGCAGTCCTTCGAGGGTGGGGTGGACTGAAGCTTTCTTT. Translation: CASSPSRVGWTEAFF.

The chain combines TRBV5-1 with TRBJ1-2; the match to TRBD1 covers 10 bases. This CDR3 contains 15 residues. Trimming cost V 0 bases and J 8 bases; bases outside gene matches: 7. The germline gives CDR1 SGHRS, CDR2 YFSETQ. The CDR3 spells CASSLVAGQGRGYTF. Here the CDR3 DNA reads TGCGCCAGCAGCTTGGTCGCGGGACAGGGGAGAGGCTACACCTTC.

The V and J genes are TRBV7-9 and TRBJ2-7, with 7 bases that match TRBD2. CDR3 length: 12 amino acids. Losses at the gene ends were 5 bases for V and 6 bases for J; bases not matched to a gene: 4. Germline V gene sequence: CDR1 SEHNR, CDR2 FQNEAQ (reference sequence). The chain's CDR3 is CASSKTSVEQYF. CDR3 DNA sequence: TGTGCCAGCAGCAAAACTAGCGTCGAGCAGTACTTC. The variable domain in full, with the rest retrieved from reference TRBV7-9 and TRBJ2-7, is DTGVSQNPRHKITKRGQNVTFRCDPISEHNRLYWYRQTLGQGPEFLTYFQNEAQLEKSRLLSDRFSAERPKGSFSTLEIQRTEQGDSAMYLCASSKTSVEQYFGPGTRLTVT.

To note about this clone: Other DNA sequences within the sample encode an identical CDR3. J is TRBJ2-7 and V is TRBV9; 10 nucleotides align to TRBD1. After removal of 2 bases from V and 2 bases from J, the junction contained 4 bases not matched to a gene. This CDR3 region has 15 residues. Germline V gene data show CDR1 as SGDLS and CDR2 as YYNGEE. The CDR3 DNA reads TGTGCCAGCAGCGTGAGCGGGACAGGGGCCTACGAGCAGTACTTC. Its translation: CASSVSGTGAYEQYF.

CDR3 bases: TGTGCCAGCAGTTTATCGCGGGGGGGTCAAGAGACCCAGTACTTC. Protein: CASSLSRGGQETQYF. The J gene is TRBJ2-5, the V gene TRBV28, with 9 bases matching TRBD2. V shed 1 base, J shed 2 bases, and the junction held 2 bases outside the gene matches. Germline-derived CDR1 and CDR2 are MDHEN and SYDVKM. This CDR3 region has 15 residues.

This chain links TRBV29-1 with TRBJ2-1; 12 positions agree with TRBD2. This CDR3 has 13 residues. Germline loops: CDR1 SQVTM, CDR2 ANQGSEA. CDR3 in amino acids: CSGTSGPYNEQFF. The CDR3 coding sequence is TGCAGTGGGACTAGCGGGCCATACAATGAGCAGTTCTTC.

The chain combines TRBV6-6 with TRBJ1-6; no clear D gene. Germline values: CDR1 MNHNY, CDR2 SVGAGI (reference sequence). There are 13 residues in the CDR3. V was cut by 6 bases and J by 5 bases, with 8 bases left in between. This chain's CDR3 is CASSPVDNSPLHF. In DNA form, the CDR3 reads TGTGCCAGCAGCCCCGTCGATAATTCACCCCTCCACTTT.